This record covers a single TCR beta chain. The antigen remains unidentified. This record belongs to a study of T cells after yellow fever vaccination. General study findings and limits: Most primary-vaccination clones reappeared after the booster (less than 98% CD4, 88% CD8). It was a weaker secondary response, yet one that peaked faster, at day 5 versus 15.

From germline, CDR1 is MGHRA and CDR2 YSYEKL. This CDR3 has 13 amino acids. V gave up 3 bases and J gave up 5 bases, with 10 bases separating them. They built TCR cDNA with 5'RACE template switching, a step that put in a universal primer site and UMIs. TCRdb analysed the 5' RACE reads with MiXCR anew, one entry per CDR3 protein. The table shows more than 95,000 distinct CDR3 sequences, with 6.5% to 8% occurring only once. The origin of this receptor is a young man who received the YFV17D yellow fever vaccine. The chain couples TRBV4-1 to TRBJ1-1; D is undetermined. The material sequenced was CD4+ T cells sorted from PBMCs, taken around 10 days after the first yellow fever vaccination. The CDR3 DNA follows: TGCGCCAGCAGCCAGGCACATGGGACTGAAGCTTTCTTT. This encodes CASSQAHGTEAFF.